Described below is a single T cell receptor beta chain sequence and its context. The antigen remains unidentified. Using immunoSEQ multiplex PCR, the repertoire was profiled, and TCRdb retains in-frame clones only, with some absent. This sample carries 220,000 or so clones, approximately 88% of them seen once, and the ten largest clones take about an eighth. This sample stems from a study of cytomegalovirus exposure and HLA in healthy donors. General study results and limits: Testing in vitro showed three CMV-associated chains specific for CMV antigens. Across donors, most TCRs were seen rarely, yet some public ones were widespread. One later analysis, an examination of the 120 validation repertoires, found that first-cohort TCR clusters tended to co-occur in them. The study put under 200 TCR beta chains on its list as cytomegalovirus-associated.

The CDR3 spans 14 residues. Per germline, CDR1 MDHEN and CDR2 SYDVKM. V shed 6 bases and J shed 4 bases, with 15 bases lying between them. V is TRBV28 and J is TRBJ1-1; TRBD1 is a possible D gene (6 bases). The receptor comes from a woman in her 30s in good health and CMV-seropositive. The sample consisted of PBMCs. CDR3 in amino acids: CASRKGGYSTEAFF. CDR3 DNA: TGTGCCAGCAGGAAGGGGGGGTATAGCACTGAAGCTTTCTTT.